This T cell receptor (beta chain) comes out of a study of blood T cell repertoires in COVID-19 (dated by TCRdb to about 2020). Turning to the overall study: Collaborator samples came from the United States, Italy and Spain and covered acute and convalescent phases of COVID-19. The samples were drawn from two sources: the first 160 participants of the ongoing ImmuneRACE study, and 1,000 to 1,500 subjects contributed by 6 global collaborators. A de-identified subject ID, COVID-19 status, age in years and sex were almost always included in the sample metadata. Where HLA class I and class II types were available, the types were taken from metadata supplied by the sample provider, not from assay-based typing. A freely available public database, intended as a resource for researchers studying the immune response to SARS-CoV-2, is where the repertoires were released. The dataset comprised deeply sampled blood TCRbeta repertoires from subjects exposed to, actively infected with, or recovered from COVID-19. The material from the prospective study consisted of cDNA or gDNA derived from T cells, B-cell-depleted T cells, or PBMCs. Points the paper makes about the study in general: How much clinical and demographic metadata was included differed by source and by participant, and the metadata was provided uncurated.

The immunoSEQ Assay, a bias-controlled multiplex PCR, was used to amplify TCRbeta CDR3 regions from genomic DNA. The study's processing was this. Within the assay, amplification of reference gene primers was used to estimate how many nucleated cells each sample contained. Sequence reads were collapsed and filtered to measure the absolute abundance of every unique TCRbeta CDR3 rearrangement. Productive Simpson clonality was computed per sample as the square root of Simpson's diversity index over productive rearrangements. TCRdb retrieved this table from immuneACCESS and kept in-frame rearrangements only. Not all clones are present; in checked studies, unresolved V genes account for under half, and no reason is known for the remainder. The V and J calls and clone size are taken from that table; D and trimming were inferred from the DNA. This sample gives about 250,000 clones in total; 88% of them show up just once. The biggest ten clones account for just under 6.5% of the sample.

In Seattle, one collaborating source enrolled patients while the infection was active and tracked those patients longitudinally over the course of disease. Each collaborating institution followed its own protocols to collect whole blood in K2EDTA tubes. For TCRbeta analysis, collaborators shipped samples as frozen whole blood, isolated PBMCs, or DNA extracted from either of those sample types. In the case of this clone: Its antigen has not been determined. No much larger clonotype is one base removed from it; base qualities were not supplied.

From a lookup of the germline V gene, CDR1 and CDR2 are WSHSY and SAAADI. After removal of 5 bases from V and 10 bases from J, the junction retains 10 bases not matched to a gene. The CDR3 numbers 16 residues from cysteine through phenylalanine. Solely the CDR3 DNA is kept, with 48 bases framed from the first base. The sequence joins TRBV10-2 to TRBJ2-1, with 14 middle bases fitting TRBD2. Sequencing used peripheral blood. The sequence derives from a young woman with COVID-19, enrolled during active disease. For the CDR3, the sequence is CASSQPGLAGGWEQFF. Read as DNA, the sequence is TGCGCCAGCAGTCAGCCTGGACTAGCGGGAGGCTGGGAGCAGTTCTTC.